The clone carrying this TCR beta chain has a single count. Trimming pared 0 bases from V and 2 bases from J, leaving 17 bases between. The CDR3 consists of 17 residues. Germline CDR1 MNHNS, CDR2 SASEGT. Clones were read by immunoSEQ multiplex PCR, and TCRdb kept only the in-frame ones, dropping some. The table records approximately 100,000 clones, around 90% of them present only once. The sample comes from a study of blood T cell repertoires in COVID-19. Background on the study: Both acute and convalescent COVID-19 samples were obtained from the United States, Italy and Spain. T cells, B-cell-depleted T cells, or PBMCs provided the cDNA or gDNA that served as material.

This TCR was recovered from a man between 70 and 80 years old with acute or convalescent COVID-19. J is TRBJ2-7 and V is TRBV6-1; a possible D gene is TRBD2 (5 bases). The specimen was peripheral blood. CDR3 residues: CASSEAASWGLPYEQYF. CDR3 bases: TGTGCCAGCAGTGAAGCGGCTAGCTGGGGATTACCCTACGAGCAGTACTTC.